Listed here are 26 T cell receptor beta chains from one sample, sequenced in a study of blood T cell repertoires in COVID-19. Only in-frame clones appear in the TCRdb table, and some are missing; sequencing was by immunoSEQ multiplex PCR. The table includes roughly 100,000 clones, about 87% detected once. Specimen: peripheral blood. The receptors were gathered from a man over 45 with acute or convalescent COVID-19.

This rearrangement joins TRBV9 to TRBJ1-5, with TRBD1 identical over 7 bases. The CDR3 totals 14 residues. V lost 0 bases and J lost 5; bases outside the gene matches: 2. Germline V gives CDR1 SGDLS, CDR2 YYNGEE. CDR3 bases: TGTGCCAGCAGCGTAGGACAGGGCGATCAGCCCCAGCATTTT. It specifies CASSVGQGDQPQHF.

The genes are TRBV28 and TRBJ2-1, with D perhaps matching TRBD2 (6 bases). This CDR3 is 16 amino acids long. The germline CDR1 and CDR2 sequences are MDHEN and SYDVKM. The V end lost 5 bases, the J end lost 5 bases, and 19 bases lay between the germline ends. In DNA, the CDR3 is TGTGCCAGCAGTACGACCGGCGGGGCAGGAGACAATGAGCAGTTCTTC. It translates to CASSTTGGAGDNEQFF.

This clone was detected only a few times. The rearrangement joins TRBV5-4 to TRBJ2-1; 7 bases line up with TRBD1. The CDR3 consists of 15 residues. With 0 bases clipped from V and 4 bases from J, the junction kept 4 bases outside the gene matches. Germline V gene lookup returns CDR1 SGHNT and CDR2 YYREEE (reference sequence). CDR3 residues: CASSLETGSYNEQFF. The CDR3 nucleotides are TGTGCCAGCAGCTTGGAGACAGGGTCTTACAATGAGCAGTTCTTC.

The chain links TRBV29-1 to TRBJ2-1; 12 nucleotides agree with TRBD2. Germline CDR1 SQVTM, CDR2 ANQGSEA. With 0 bases clipped from V and 5 bases from J, the junction kept 8 bases outside the gene matches. This CDR3 comprises 17 residues. The CDR3 reads CSVEELAGGFYDNEQFF. The CDR3 nucleotides are TGCAGCGTTGAAGAACTAGCGGGAGGATTTTACGACAATGAGCAGTTCTTC.

The rearrangement uses TRBV29-1 and TRBJ2-5; 15 bases are a match to TRBD2. The J segment lost 4 bases and the V segment lost 1 base, leaving 7 bases of the junction unmatched. The germline V gene has CDR1 SQVTM and CDR2 ANQGSEA. This CDR3 has 17 amino acids. The DNA for the CDR3 is TGCAGCGTTGAAGGGACTAGCGGGAGGGCCCGAGGAGAGACCCAGTACTTC. It specifies CSVEGTSGRARGETQYF.

J is TRBJ2-3 and V is TRBV13, with 8 bases that match TRBD1. CDR3 length equals 15 residues. V was clipped by 5 bases and J by 6 bases; unmatched bases: 10. The germline V gene has CDR1 PRHDT and CDR2 FYEKMQ (reference sequence). CDR3 coding DNA: TGTGCCAGCAGCGCACAAGGACAGGGCGTCGATACGCAGTATTTT. Its translation: CASSAQGQGVDTQYF.

The V and J genes are TRBV7-8 and TRBJ2-5; D is possibly TRBD2 (5 bases). Germline CDR1 reads SGHVS; CDR2 reads FQNEAQ. The CDR3 is 15 residues long. Trimming removed 0 bases from V and 3 bases from J, with 11 bases in between. The DNA of the CDR3 is TGTGCCAGCAGCTTAGCGCGGGCTGTTGAAGAGACCCAGTACTTC. The encoded protein is CASSLARAVEETQYF.

The J gene is TRBJ2-7, the V gene TRBV7-2; TRBD1 aligns across 7 bases. The length of the CDR3 is 15 residues. J gave up 3 bases and V 2 bases, and 7 bases lay outside the gene matches. CDR1 and CDR2 (germline): SGHTA, FQGNSA. The DNA for the CDR3 is TGTGCCAGCAGCTTAACAGGGGTAGTCCTCTACGAGCAGTACTTC. It yields the protein CASSLTGVVLYEQYF.

CDR3 region: CASSLTGSLNEQFF. DNA of the CDR3: TGTGCCAGCAGCCTGACAGGGTCACTCAATGAGCAGTTCTTC. This chain joins TRBV11-2 and TRBJ2-1; 7 positions agree with TRBD1. V lost 5 bases, J lost 6 bases, and 7 bases stayed unmatched. The germline CDR1 and CDR2 sequences are SGHAT and FQNNGV. This CDR3 has 14 residues.

CDR3 in DNA: TGTGCCAGCAGCCATGAGTACAATGAGCAGTTCTTC. Its protein product is CASSHEYNEQFF. The rearrangement links TRBV5-4 to TRBJ2-1; D remains ambiguous. The CDR3 has 12 residues. Germline V gene sequence: CDR1 SGHNT, CDR2 YYREEE (reference sequence). Trimming cost V 4 bases and J 4 bases, with 6 bases left between them.

The rearrangement links TRBV24-1 to TRBJ2-1, with 8 bases aligning to TRBD1. V was clipped by 9 bases and J by 7 bases; unmatched bases: 7. CDR1 is KGHDR and CDR2 is SFDVKD in the germline V gene. This CDR3 has 13 amino acids. The CDR3 loop reads CATGWTGRNEQFF. In DNA form, the CDR3 reads TGTGCCACCGGATGGACAGGGAGGAATGAGCAGTTCTTC.

CDR3 in DNA: TGTGCCAGCAGCTTGGGGGCAGATCCATCTAGCGCGGGAGTTCAAGAGCAGTACTTC. It specifies CASSLGADPSSAGVQEQYF. The chain couples TRBV5-6 to TRBJ2-7; 7 bases match TRBD2. Germline V gene lookup returns CDR1 SGHDT and CDR2 YYEEEE. The CDR3 has 19 amino acids. The V and J ends lost 0 bases and 7 bases, in that order; junction bases with no gene match: 22.

The V call is TRBV12-5, the J call TRBJ2-5; possibly TRBD2 for D (5 bases). Germline values: CDR1 LGHNT, CDR2 FRNRAP. The CDR3 extends over 14 amino acids. Trimming removed 5 bases from V and 5 bases from J, with 15 bases in between. The CDR3 protein is CASGAGQIHETQYF. The CDR3 DNA follows: TGTGCTAGTGGTGCGGGCCAGATTCACGAGACCCAGTACTTC.

V gene TRBV7-2 combines with J gene TRBJ2-2, with 8 positions matching TRBD2. The ends lost 5 bases at V and 5 bases at J; junction bases unmatched: 19. CDR1 and CDR2 from the germline V gene are SGHTA and FQGNSA. CDR3 length equals 19 residues. As DNA, the CDR3 is TGTGCCAGCAGCCACCCCACCTTGGGACTAGTCGAATCTACCGGGGAGCTGTTTTTT. Its protein product is CASSHPTLGLVESTGELFF. Based on the CDR3 plus reference TRBV7-2 and TRBJ2-2, the full variable domain is GAGVSQSPSNKVTEKGKDVELRCDPISGHTALYWYRQSLGQGLEFLIYFQGNSAPDKSGLPSDRFSAERTGGSVSTLTIQRTQQEDSAVYLCASSHPTLGLVESTGELFFGEGSRLTVL.

This clone appeared a single time. The chain has TRBV3-1 (or the pseudogene TRBV3-2) and TRBJ2-7; weak D call: TRBD2 (6 bases). CDR1 and CDR2 from the germline V gene are LGHDT and YNNKEL (reference sequence). The CDR3 is 15 residues long. Trimming cost V 0 bases and J 5 bases, with 14 bases left between them. The CDR3 loop reads CASSQDWGELDEQYF. The CDR3 DNA sequence: TGTGCCAGCAGCCAAGATTGGGGGGAGTTGGACGAGCAGTACTTC.

The chain combines TRBV5-1 with TRBJ1-1; possible D gene TRBD1, 6 bases. Trimming removed 1 base at V and 1 base at J, with 11 bases between. Germline CDR1 is SGHRS and CDR2 is YFSETQ. The CDR3 totals 15 residues. CDR3 DNA sequence: TGCGCCAGCAGCTTGCCGACAGGAGGGAACACTGAAGCTTTCTTT. It is translated as CASSLPTGGNTEAFF. Using reference TRBV5-1 and TRBJ1-1 for the parts outside the CDR3, the full variable domain is KAGVTQTPRYLIKTRGQQVTLSCSPISGHRSVSWYQQTPGQGLQFLFEYFSETQRNKGNFPGRFSGRQFSNSRSEMNVSTLELGDSALYLCASSLPTGGNTEAFFGQGTRLTVV.

The chain joins TRBV5-1 to TRBJ2-2; 8 positions agree with TRBD2. Germline V gives CDR1 SGHRS, CDR2 YFSETQ. The ends lost 0 bases at V and 4 bases at J; junction bases unmatched: 8. The CDR3 sequence is 17 residues long. Here the CDR3 reads CASSLGGLVSVTGELFF. The CDR3 DNA reads TGCGCCAGCAGCTTGGGGGGACTAGTGTCAGTCACCGGGGAGCTGTTTTTT.

The rearrangement links TRBV3-1 (or the pseudogene TRBV3-2) to TRBJ2-1; D unclear. The CDR3 has 11 amino acids. Trimming stripped 8 bases from V and 7 bases from J, with 9 bases between. The germline V gene has CDR1 LGHDT and CDR2 YNNKEL (reference sequence). Here the CDR3 reads CASYFRNEQFF. CDR3 DNA sequence: TGTGCCAGCTACTTCAGGAATGAGCAGTTCTTC.

To note about this clone: At one end the junction does not follow the germline gene, possibly because of a read error. The chain links TRBV4-2 to TRBJ2-7; TRBD2 agrees at 13 bases. There are 15 residues in the CDR3. Germline V gene lookup returns CDR1 LGHNA and CDR2 YNFKEQ. DNA for the CDR3: TGTGCCAGCAGCAAAGAAACTAGCGGGAGGGACGAGCAGTACTTC. It codes for CASSKETSGRDEQYF.

This chain links TRBV7-9 with TRBJ2-7, with a weak D call TRBD1 (6 bases). Germline V gene data show CDR1 as SEHNR and CDR2 as FQNEAQ (reference sequence). The CDR3 sequence is 16 residues long. V was cut by 3 bases and J by 4 bases, with 19 bases left in between. The CDR3 region is CASSFAGQRSNYEQYF. CDR3 in DNA: TGTGCCAGCAGCTTTGCCGGACAGAGATCGAATTACGAGCAGTACTTC.

This rearrangement joins TRBV6-1 to TRBJ2-7; 7 nucleotides align to TRBD2. CDR3 length: 15 amino acids. V shed 3 bases, J shed 3 bases, and the junction held 8 bases outside the gene matches. The germline V gene encodes CDR1 MNHNS and CDR2 SASEGT. The CDR3, as DNA: TGTGCCAGCAGTGAGGCCGGGAGGACGAGCTACGAGCAGTACTTC. This gives the protein CASSEAGRTSYEQYF.

This sequence joins TRBV6-5 and TRBJ2-1; 12 nucleotides align to TRBD2. The CDR3 contains 15 residues. CDR1 MNHEY and CDR2 SVGAGI come from the germline V gene. After removal of 7 bases from V and 9 bases from J, the junction contained 10 bases not matched to a gene. This CDR3 is CASTPLAGGPGEQFF. For the CDR3, the DNA is TGTGCCAGCACTCCCCTAGCGGGAGGGCCGGGTGAGCAGTTCTTC.

This chain connects TRBV20-1 to TRBJ2-5; D perhaps matches TRBD2 (5 bases). The germline CDR1 and CDR2 sequences are DFQATT and SNEGSKA (reference sequence). The CDR3 covers 14 residues. V lost 3 bases and J 5 bases, leaving 16 bases between the germline ends. The CDR3 nucleotides are TGCAGTGCTAGTGAATCTCTCCGCGGGGAGACCCAGTACTTC. This gives the protein CSASESLRGETQYF.

The chain carries TRBV2 and TRBJ2-7; a weak D match, TRBD2 (6 bases). The CDR3 is 15 amino acids. Germline V gives CDR1 SNHLY, CDR2 FYNNEI. Trimming cost V 4 bases and J 2 bases, with 15 bases left between them. The CDR3: CASSVVGPGAYEQYF. DNA of the CDR3: TGTGCCAGCAGTGTCGTTGGCCCGGGGGCCTACGAGCAGTACTTC. Full variable domain (remainder filled in from reference TRBV2 and TRBJ2-7): EPEVTQTPSHQVTQMGQEVILRCVPISNHLYFYWYRQILGQKVEFLVSFYNNEISEKSEIFDDQFSVERPDGSNFTLKIRSTKLEDSAMYFCASSVVGPGAYEQYFGPGTRLTVT.

This sequence joins TRBV28 and TRBJ1-5; D call uncertain. V was trimmed by 6 bases and J by 3 bases, leaving 9 bases between them. There are 13 residues in the CDR3. Germline V gene data show CDR1 as MDHEN and CDR2 as SYDVKM. CDR3 DNA: TGTGCCAGCAGGTACAGTTCCAATCAGCCCCAGCATTTT. It codes for CASRYSSNQPQHF.

CDR3 sequence reads: CASRLDRGYQETQYF. The CDR3 DNA follows: TGTGCCAGCAGATTGGACAGGGGGTACCAAGAGACCCAGTACTTC. The gene calls are TRBV2 and TRBJ2-5, with 10 bases matching TRBD1. Germline V gene lookup returns CDR1 SNHLY and CDR2 FYNNEI. J gave up 0 bases and V 6 bases, and 4 bases lay outside the gene matches. The CDR3 length is 15 residues.